The 8 T cell receptor beta chains listed next were all sequenced from one sample in a study of blood T cell repertoires in COVID-19. Only in-frame clones appear in the TCRdb table, and some are missing; sequencing was by immunoSEQ multiplex PCR. This table holds around 300,000 clones, about 88% found once. Material for sequencing was PBMCs or T cells enriched from blood (not recorded which). These receptors were taken from a woman between 50 and 59 years old who had recovered from COVID-19.

This clone was seen only a few times. The V and J genes are TRBV2 and TRBJ1-4; weak D call: TRBD1 (5 bases). The CDR3 extends over 12 amino acids. Trimming pared 7 bases from V and 5 bases from J, leaving 8 bases between. Germline V CDR1 and CDR2: SNHLY, FYNNEI. The CDR3 bases are TGTGCCAGCAATGGGGCGAATGAAAAACTGTTTTTT. Amino acids: CASNGANEKLFF.

The V call is TRBV12-3 or TRBV12-4, the J call TRBJ2-7, with 12 bases aligning to TRBD2. J gave up 5 bases and V 8 bases, and 4 bases lay outside the gene matches. This CDR3 is built from 13 residues. The CDR3 coding sequence is TGTGCCAGCGTGACTAGCGGGAGCCACGAGCAGTACTTC. Translation gives CASVTSGSHEQYF.

As for this clone: At one boundary the junction diverges from the germline segment, which might be a read error. The rearrangement links TRBV11-2 to TRBJ2-7, with 8 bases that match TRBD1. The CDR3 totals 15 residues. The germline CDR1 and CDR2 sequences are SGHAT and FQNNGV. CDR3: CASTLVTGDGYEQYF. In DNA form, the CDR3 reads TGTGCCAGCACCTTAGTGACAGGGGATGGCTACGAGCAGTACTTC.

CDR3 in DNA: TGTGCCAGCAGCCCAGGACAGGGAACTCGAAATCCTTACTACAATGAGCAGTTCTTC. It encodes CASSPGQGTRNPYYNEQFF. The V and J genes are TRBV7-3 and TRBJ2-1; 8 positions agree with TRBD1. From germline, CDR1 is SGHTA and CDR2 FQGTGA. After removal of 5 bases from V and 3 bases from J, the junction contained 18 bases not matched to a gene. This CDR3 region has 19 residues.

The chain combines TRBV30 with TRBJ1-1; D gene uncertain. Trimming removed 0 bases at V and 5 bases at J, with 13 bases between. The CDR3 is 14 residues long. From germline, CDR1 is GTSNPN and CDR2 SVGIG (reference sequence). The chain's CDR3 is CAWSVPGRWTEAFF. The CDR3 DNA follows: TGTGCCTGGAGTGTACCTGGCAGGTGGACTGAAGCTTTCTTT.

The sample holds one count of this clone. The V and J genes are TRBV30 and TRBJ1-1; D is possibly TRBD1 (5 bases). Trimming shortened V by 3 bases and J by 8 bases, and 10 bases separated the two germline ends. There are 11 residues in the CDR3. The V gene's germline CDR1 is GTSNPN and CDR2 SVGIG (reference sequence). CDR3 protein: CAWRTDKEAFF. The CDR3 bases are TGTGCCTGGAGGACGGACAAGGAAGCTTTCTTT.

The V call is TRBV28, the J call TRBJ2-7, with 9 positions matching TRBD2. CDR1 and CDR2 (germline): MDHEN, SYDVKM. CDR3 length: 15 residues. The V gene end was trimmed by 3 bases and the J gene end by 0 bases; junction bases not matched to a gene: 3. As DNA, the CDR3 is TGTGCCAGCAGTTTTCATAGCGGGAGCTCCTACGAGCAGTACTTC. This gives the protein CASSFHSGSSYEQYF.

The rearrangement links TRBV4-3 to TRBJ2-1, with unresolved D. This CDR3 comprises 13 residues. Germline V gene data show CDR1 as LGHNA and CDR2 as YSLEER. Trimming left V 3 bases short and J 9 bases short, with 12 bases between. The CDR3 region is CASSQRAGFEQFF. CDR3 coding DNA: TGCGCCAGCAGCCAGAGAGCAGGTTTTGAGCAGTTCTTC.